Listed here are 23 T cell receptor beta chains from one sample, sequenced in a study of blood T cell repertoires in COVID-19. Sequencing was performed with immunoSEQ multiplex PCR; in TCRdb, only in-frame clones are kept and a portion is missing. This table holds about half a million clones, 75% to 90% found once. The sample comprised peripheral blood. These receptors were obtained from a young man with COVID-19, enrolled during active disease.

V usage is TRBV4-2 and J usage is TRBJ2-1, with 9 bases fitting TRBD2. Germline V gene lookup returns CDR1 LGHNA and CDR2 YNFKEQ. This CDR3 contains 15 residues. V lost 0 bases, J lost 8 bases, and 5 bases stayed unmatched. CDR3: CASSQEERGDYEQFF. The DNA for the CDR3 is TGTGCCAGCAGCCAAGAGGAGCGGGGGGACTATGAGCAGTTCTTC.

The chain uses TRBV5-1 and TRBJ2-1, with D perhaps matching TRBD2 (7 bases). CDR1 and CDR2 from the germline V gene are SGHRS and YFSETQ. V dropped 6 bases and J dropped 7 bases, with 17 bases sitting between them. The CDR3 consists of 14 residues. DNA for the CDR3: TGCGCCAGCAATCTAGGGGGGGCGTTGAATGAGCAGTTCTTC. Protein: CASNLGGALNEQFF.

This sequence joins TRBV5-4 and TRBJ1-1; D remains unclear. Between the trimmed V and J ends, which lost 5 bases and 4 bases, there was a span of 18 bases. Germline loops: CDR1 SGHNT, CDR2 YYREEE (reference sequence). The CDR3 sequence is 15 residues long. The CDR3 sequence is CASREFVSSGTEAFF. The CDR3 DNA reads TGTGCCAGCAGGGAATTTGTCTCCTCGGGCACTGAAGCTTTCTTT.

The chain is built from TRBV5-1 and TRBJ2-7; TRBD2 matches at 8 bases. V shed 0 bases and J 1 base; nucleotides not matched to a gene: 3. The CDR3 extends over 15 amino acids. CDR1 is SGHRS, CDR2 YFSETQ, per germline. The CDR3 DNA reads TGCGCCAGCAGCTTGGGACCTAGCGGGTCCTACGAGCAGTACTTC. Its protein product is CASSLGPSGSYEQYF. Drawing the rest from reference TRBV5-1 and TRBJ2-7, the complete variable domain is KAGVTQTPRYLIKTRGQQVTLSCSPISGHRSVSWYQQTPGQGLQFLFEYFSETQRNKGNFPGRFSGRQFSNSRSEMNVSTLELGDSALYLCASSLGPSGSYEQYFGPGTRLTVT.

The CDR3 sequence: CASSSRTGGRETQYF. The CDR3 DNA follows: TGTGCCAGCAGCTCTCGGACAGGGGGCCGGGAGACCCAGTACTTC. The J gene is TRBJ2-5, the V gene TRBV16; 11 nucleotides match TRBD1. From germline, CDR1 is KGHSY and CDR2 FQNENV. CDR3 length equals 15 residues. The V and J ends lost 5 bases and 5 bases, in that order; junction bases with no gene match: 7.

The rearrangement uses TRBV7-9 and TRBJ1-2, with D possibly matching TRBD1 (6 bases). Germline assignment: CDR1 SEHNR and CDR2 FQNEAQ (reference sequence). V lost 0 bases to trimming and J lost 4 bases, with 9 bases between them. The CDR3 contains 14 residues. CDR3 DNA sequence: TGTGCCAGCAGCTTAGCACAGGGTACCTATGGCTACACCTTC. Amino acids: CASSLAQGTYGYTF.

The V call is TRBV5-5, the J call TRBJ1-1; D gene ambiguous. Trimming left V 1 base short and J 1 base short, with 8 bases between. The CDR3 consists of 14 residues. Germline V CDR1 and CDR2: SGHKS, YYEKEE (reference sequence). DNA of the CDR3: TGTGCCAGCAGCTTGTGGCAGGAGAACACTGAAGCTTTCTTT. This sequence encodes CASSLWQENTEAFF. The full variable domain, rest sourced from reference TRBV5-5 and TRBJ1-1, is DAGVTQSPTHLIKTRGQQVTLRCSPISGHKSVSWYQQVLGQGPQFIFQYYEKEERGRGNFPDRFSARQFPNYSSELNVNALLLGDSALYLCASSLWQENTEAFFGQGTRLTVV.

The genes are TRBV13 and TRBJ1-4, with unresolved D. Per the germline V gene, CDR1 is PRHDT and CDR2 is FYEKMQ (reference sequence). Trimming pared 7 bases from V and 4 bases from J, leaving 10 bases between. The CDR3 totals 13 residues. The CDR3 sequence is CASTKRLNEKLFF. As DNA, the CDR3 is TGTGCCAGCACCAAAAGACTTAATGAAAAACTGTTTTTT.

This chain connects TRBV28 to TRBJ2-5, with D possibly being TRBD2 (6 bases). V lost 6 bases and J lost 5, with 22 bases in between. This CDR3 has 16 amino acids. Germline V gene data show CDR1 as MDHEN and CDR2 as SYDVKM. CDR3 in DNA: TGTGCCAGCAGCCCTACGGGGTGGGGGGTAAGGGAGACCCAGTACTTC. Residues: CASSPTGWGVRETQYF.

This clone was seen just once. V and J are TRBV19 and TRBJ2-1; no clear D gene. This CDR3 region has 14 residues. Germline CDR1 and CDR2: LNHDA and SQIVND (reference sequence). V was clipped by 9 bases and J by 0 bases, with 12 bases between them. In nucleotides, the CDR3 is TGTGCCAGCAGACTCTCCTCCTCCTACAATGAGCAGTTCTTC. It codes for CASRLSSSYNEQFF.

Only one count was recorded for this clone. This chain uses TRBV18 with TRBJ2-2; D perhaps matches TRBD1 (5 bases). Germline loops: CDR1 KGHSH, CDR2 LQKENI. The CDR3 covers 14 residues. The V end lost 3 bases, the J end lost 5 bases, and 10 bases lay between the germline ends. CDR3 amino acids: CASSPAGWTGELFF. Here the CDR3 DNA reads TGTGCCAGCTCACCGGCAGGGTGGACCGGGGAGCTGTTTTTT.

This chain uses TRBV11-2 with TRBJ1-2, with 7 positions matching TRBD1. The germline CDR1 and CDR2 sequences are SGHAT and FQNNGV. The CDR3 spans 15 residues. The V and J ends lost 6 bases and 7 bases, in that order; junction bases with no gene match: 14. This chain's CDR3 is CASRSPRNRGSGYTF. The CDR3 DNA reads as TGTGCCAGCAGATCCCCTCGGAACAGGGGTTCTGGCTACACCTTC.

V and J are TRBV5-8 and TRBJ2-3; D perhaps matches TRBD1 (5 bases). This CDR3 is 16 amino acids long. Germline lookup yields CDR1 SGHTS and CDR2 YDEGEE. The V end was cut by 3 bases, the J end by 1 base, with 15 bases between. Written as DNA, the CDR3 is TGTGCCAGCAGCTGGCCCCAGGGCGTGGGCACAGATACGCAGTATTTT. It yields the protein CASSWPQGVGTDTQYF.

The chain is built from TRBV7-2 and TRBJ1-5, with 8 bases fitting TRBD1. Germline CDR1 SGHTA, CDR2 FQGNSA. The length of the CDR3 is 16 residues. The V and J ends lost 3 bases and 2 bases, in that order; junction bases with no gene match: 6. In DNA, the CDR3 is TGTGCCAGCAGCTTCCAGGGGGCGCATGGCAATCAGCCCCAGCATTTT. Translation: CASSFQGAHGNQPQHF. The whole variable domain, filled in from reference TRBV7-2 and TRBJ1-5, reads GAGVSQSPSNKVTEKGKDVELRCDPISGHTALYWYRQSLGQGLEFLIYFQGNSAPDKSGLPSDRFSAERTGGSVSTLTIQRTQQEDSAVYLCASSFQGAHGNQPQHFGDGTRLSIL.

The CDR3 here is CASSQLRETGNEQFF. The CDR3 DNA reads TGTGCCAGCAGCCAGTTGCGGGAGACGGGTAATGAGCAGTTCTTC. The V and J genes are TRBV27 and TRBJ2-1, with 7 bases aligning to TRBD2. Germline trimming cut 6 bases from V and 7 bases from J; bases unmatched to any gene: 12. Germline V CDR1 and CDR2: MNHEY, SMNVEV (reference sequence). The CDR3 totals 15 residues.

The chain combines TRBV6-5 with TRBJ2-1; maybe TRBD1 (6 bases). This CDR3 region has 13 residues. V shed 6 bases and J shed 9 bases, with 15 bases lying between them. In germline, CDR1 is MNHEY, CDR2 SVGAGI. As DNA, the CDR3 is TGTGCCAGCAGAAGGGACACCGCCTCTGAGCAGTTCTTC. Protein: CASRRDTASEQFF.

This chain links TRBV7-8 with TRBJ2-5; TRBD2 matches at 14 bases. With V trimmed by 5 bases and J by 5 bases, 7 bases remained unmatched. The CDR3 loop spans 16 amino acids. CDR1 SGHVS and CDR2 FQNEAQ come from the germline V gene. The CDR3 DNA reads TGTGCCAGCAGCGGCGGGACTAGCGGGAGAGGGGAGACCCAGTACTTC. Its protein is CASSGGTSGRGETQYF.

The rearrangement links TRBV7-9 to TRBJ2-7; TRBD1 matches 10 bases. This CDR3 region has 15 residues. Germline V gives CDR1 SEHNR, CDR2 FQNEAQ (reference sequence). J was trimmed by 5 bases and V by 7 bases; bases with no gene match: 11. The CDR3 protein is CASMGPRTGGDEQYF. The DNA for the CDR3 is TGTGCCAGCATGGGGCCGCGGACAGGGGGGGACGAGCAGTACTTC.

The chain recombines TRBV5-4 with TRBJ2-7; possible D gene TRBD2, 6 bases. Germline V gene lookup returns CDR1 SGHNT and CDR2 YYREEE (reference sequence). This CDR3 has 19 amino acids. V lost 3 bases, J lost 4 bases, and 29 bases lay in between. This CDR3 reads CASSSASGLSLHGAYEQYF. In nucleotides, the CDR3 is TGTGCCAGCAGCTCCGCCTCAGGACTAAGCCTCCATGGGGCGTACGAGCAGTACTTC.

Details on this clone: The junction departs from the called germline gene at one end, perhaps through a read error. The rearrangement links TRBV2 to TRBJ2-1, with 15 bases that match TRBD2. The V gene's germline CDR1 is SNHLY and CDR2 FYNNEI. The CDR3 has 13 residues. The CDR3 spells CASRGTSGGLEIF. The CDR3 DNA reads as TGTGCCAGCAGGGGGACTAGCGGGGGGCTAGAGATCTTC.

The V and J genes are TRBV5-1 and TRBJ2-1; TRBD2 agrees at 9 bases. With 5 bases clipped from V and 1 base from J, the junction kept 7 bases outside the gene matches. The CDR3 runs 16 residues. The germline gives CDR1 SGHRS, CDR2 YFSETQ. The CDR3 sequence: CASRLTSGLSYNEQFF. The CDR3 nucleotides are TGCGCCAGCAGATTGACTAGCGGACTTTCCTACAATGAGCAGTTCTTC.

V is TRBV18 and J is TRBJ2-7; 7 bases align to TRBD2. CDR1 is KGHSH, CDR2 LQKENI, per germline. The V gene end was trimmed by 2 bases and the J gene end by 0 bases; junction bases not matched to a gene: 4. The CDR3 spans 15 residues. The CDR3: CASSPTSGNSYEQYF. CDR3 DNA: TGTGCCAGCTCACCAACGAGCGGGAACTCCTACGAGCAGTACTTC. Variable domain in full (rest from reference TRBV18 and TRBJ2-7): NAGVMQNPRHLVRRRGQEARLRCSPMKGHSHVYWYRQLPEEGLKFMVYLQKENIIDESGMPKERFSAEFPKEGPSILRIQQVVRGDSAAYFCASSPTSGNSYEQYFGPGTRLTVT.

The rearrangement joins TRBV19 to TRBJ1-5, with D maybe TRBD1 (6 bases). There are 13 residues in the CDR3. V was trimmed by 9 bases and J by 4 bases, leaving 13 bases between them. CDR1 LNHDA and CDR2 SQIVND come from the germline V gene (reference sequence). Here the CDR3 DNA reads TGTGCCAGCCATGACAGGCCTAATCAGCCCCAGCATTTT. It encodes CASHDRPNQPQHF.